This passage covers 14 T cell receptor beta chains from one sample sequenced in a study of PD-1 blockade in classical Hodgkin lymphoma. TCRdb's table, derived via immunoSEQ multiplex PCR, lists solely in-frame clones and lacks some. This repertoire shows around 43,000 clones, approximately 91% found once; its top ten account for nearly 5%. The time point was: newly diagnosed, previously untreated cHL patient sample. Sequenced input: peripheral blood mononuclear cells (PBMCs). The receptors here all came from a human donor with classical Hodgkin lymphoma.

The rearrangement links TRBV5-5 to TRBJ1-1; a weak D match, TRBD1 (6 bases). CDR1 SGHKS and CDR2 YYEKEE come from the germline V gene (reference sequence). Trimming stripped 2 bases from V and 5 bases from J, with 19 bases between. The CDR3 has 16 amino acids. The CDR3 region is CASSFKTRTVGTEAFF. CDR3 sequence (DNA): TGTGCCAGCAGCTTCAAAACGAGGACAGTAGGGACTGAAGCTTTCTTT.

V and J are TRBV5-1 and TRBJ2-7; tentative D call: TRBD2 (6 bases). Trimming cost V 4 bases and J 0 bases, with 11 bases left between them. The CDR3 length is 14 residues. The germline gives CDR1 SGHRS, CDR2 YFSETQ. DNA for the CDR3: TGCGCCAGCAGCGGGGGGAGTGGCTCCTACGAGCAGTACTTC. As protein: CASSGGSGSYEQYF. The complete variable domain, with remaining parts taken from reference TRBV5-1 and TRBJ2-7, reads KAGVTQTPRYLIKTRGQQVTLSCSPISGHRSVSWYQQTPGQGLQFLFEYFSETQRNKGNFPGRFSGRQFSNSRSEMNVSTLELGDSALYLCASSGGSGSYEQYFGPGTRLTVT.

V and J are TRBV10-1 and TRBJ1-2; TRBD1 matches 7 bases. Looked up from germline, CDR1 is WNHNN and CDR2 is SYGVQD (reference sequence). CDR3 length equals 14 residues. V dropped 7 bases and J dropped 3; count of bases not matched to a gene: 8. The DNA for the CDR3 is TGCGCCAGCACTCATCCGGGACAGCACTATGGCTACACCTTC. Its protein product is CASTHPGQHYGYTF.

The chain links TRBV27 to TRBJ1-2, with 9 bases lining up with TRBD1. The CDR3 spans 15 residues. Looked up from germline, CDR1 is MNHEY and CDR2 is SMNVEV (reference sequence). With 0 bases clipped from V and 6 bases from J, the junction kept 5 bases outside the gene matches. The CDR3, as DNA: TGTGCCAGCAGTTTATCAATGACAGGGGGGGATGGCTACACCTTC. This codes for CASSLSMTGGDGYTF.

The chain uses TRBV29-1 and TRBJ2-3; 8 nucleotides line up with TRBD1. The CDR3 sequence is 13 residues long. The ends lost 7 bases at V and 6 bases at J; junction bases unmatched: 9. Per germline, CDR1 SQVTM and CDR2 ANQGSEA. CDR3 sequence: CSALDRELDTQYF. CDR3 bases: TGCAGCGCTCTGGACAGGGAGTTGGATACGCAGTATTTT.

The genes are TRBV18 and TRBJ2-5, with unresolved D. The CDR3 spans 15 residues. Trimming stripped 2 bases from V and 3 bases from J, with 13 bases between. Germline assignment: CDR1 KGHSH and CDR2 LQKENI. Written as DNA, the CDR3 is TGTGCCAGCTCACCAGGTTCAGCGAAGGAAGAGACCCAGTACTTC. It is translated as CASSPGSAKEETQYF.

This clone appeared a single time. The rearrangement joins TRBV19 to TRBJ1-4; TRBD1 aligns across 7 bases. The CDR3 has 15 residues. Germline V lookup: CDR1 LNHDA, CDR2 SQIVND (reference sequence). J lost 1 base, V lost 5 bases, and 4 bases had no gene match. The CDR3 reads CASSEGARTNEKLFF. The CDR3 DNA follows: TGTGCCAGTAGTGAGGGGGCCCGAACTAATGAAAAACTGTTTTTT.

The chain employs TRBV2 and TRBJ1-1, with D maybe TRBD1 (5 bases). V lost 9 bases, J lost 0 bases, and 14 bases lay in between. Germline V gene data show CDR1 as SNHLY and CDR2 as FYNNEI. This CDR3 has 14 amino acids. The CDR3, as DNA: TGTGCCAGTTCCCGGGGGGTCATGAACACTGAAGCTTTCTTT. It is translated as CASSRGVMNTEAFF.

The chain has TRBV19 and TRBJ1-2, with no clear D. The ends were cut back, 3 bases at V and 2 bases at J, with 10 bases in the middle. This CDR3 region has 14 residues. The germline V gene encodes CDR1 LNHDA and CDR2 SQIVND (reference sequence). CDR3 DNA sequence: TGTGCCAGTAGTATCGGTGGGCAGAACTATGGCTACACCTTC. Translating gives CASSIGGQNYGYTF.

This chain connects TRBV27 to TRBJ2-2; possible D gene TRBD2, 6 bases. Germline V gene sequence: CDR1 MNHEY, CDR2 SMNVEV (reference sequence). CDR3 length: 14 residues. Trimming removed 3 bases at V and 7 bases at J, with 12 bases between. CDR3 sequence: CASSFGLANGELFF. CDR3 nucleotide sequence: TGTGCCAGCAGTTTTGGGCTAGCGAACGGGGAGCTGTTTTTT.

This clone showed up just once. CDR3 in DNA: TGTGCCAGCAGCTTAGGTGGGGGCGCGCTTGAGCAGTACTTC. It encodes CASSLGGGALEQYF. The rearrangement uses TRBV7-9 and TRBJ2-7; a weak D match, TRBD1 (6 bases). With 1 base removed from V and 7 bases from J, the gap between germline ends came to 14 bases. This CDR3 is built from 14 residues. The germline V gene encodes CDR1 SEHNR and CDR2 FQNEAQ (reference sequence).

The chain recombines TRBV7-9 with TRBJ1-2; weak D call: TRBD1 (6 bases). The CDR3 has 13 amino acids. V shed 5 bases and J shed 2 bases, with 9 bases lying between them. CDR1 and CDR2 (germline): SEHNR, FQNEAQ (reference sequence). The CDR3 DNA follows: TGTGCCAGCAGCCCCACAGGGAACTATGGCTACACCTTC. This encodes CASSPTGNYGYTF.

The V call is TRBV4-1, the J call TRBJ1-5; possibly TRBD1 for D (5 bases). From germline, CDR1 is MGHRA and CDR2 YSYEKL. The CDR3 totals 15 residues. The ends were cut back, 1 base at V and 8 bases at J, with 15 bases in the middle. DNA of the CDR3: TGCGCCAGCAGCCAAGTAACCCCAGGGTCAGAGCCCCAGCATTTT. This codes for CASSQVTPGSEPQHF.

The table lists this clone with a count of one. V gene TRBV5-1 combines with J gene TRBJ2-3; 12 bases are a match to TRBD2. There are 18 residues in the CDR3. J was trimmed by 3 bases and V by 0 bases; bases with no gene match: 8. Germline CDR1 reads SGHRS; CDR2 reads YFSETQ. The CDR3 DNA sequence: TGCGCCAGCAGCTTGGGACTAGCGGGAGTGGTCCCGACAGATACGCAGTATTTT. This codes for CASSLGLAGVVPTDTQYF.